This entry lists 2 T cell receptor beta chains sequenced from one sample in a study of cytomegalovirus exposure and HLA in healthy donors. The PCR used 60 Vbeta and 13 Jbeta primers. Profiling relied on immunoSEQ multiplex PCR, and the TCRdb table lists in-frame clones only, not all of them. Of about 200,000 clones in the sample, 82% are singletons; the top ten hold around 6%. Sequenced: PBMCs. The receptors were gathered from a man aged 35-49 years in good health and CMV-seropositive.

The chain employs TRBV10-3 and TRBJ1-2; D unresolved. V dropped 0 bases and J dropped 6 bases, with 14 bases sitting between them. Per the germline V gene, CDR1 is ENHRY and CDR2 is SYGVKD. The CDR3 covers 15 residues. As DNA, the CDR3 is TGTGCCATCAGTGAGTCGGTCAGGCCCCCAGATGGCTACACCTTC. This gives the protein CAISESVRPPDGYTF.

This clone was counted a single time. The chain employs TRBV11-2 and TRBJ2-3; maybe TRBD2 (5 bases). With 1 base removed from V and 2 bases from J, the gap between germline ends came to 16 bases. The CDR3 is 17 residues long. CDR1 SGHAT and CDR2 FQNNGV come from the germline V gene. CDR3 DNA: TGTGCCAGCAGCTTAGGGTACCTCGGGGTAAACACAGATACGCAGTATTTT. Amino acid sequence: CASSLGYLGVNTDTQYF.